This entry features one T cell receptor (beta chain) sequence. Its antigen is still unknown. These data belong to a study of cytomegalovirus exposure and HLA in healthy donors. Study-level results: Most TCR sequences were seen very rarely across donors, but some public TCRs occurred in many. A later analysis associated some 16,000 TCR beta sequences with HLA alleles at a 0.05 false discovery rate.

A multiplex PCR was run with 60 Vbeta primers and 13 Jbeta primers. TCRdb's copy holds only in-frame clones and misses some; the assay was immunoSEQ multiplex PCR. The table includes some 150,000 clones, 70% to 80% detected once. V lost 0 bases to trimming and J lost 4 bases, with 11 bases between them. The CDR3 has 15 residues. The germline CDR1 and CDR2 sequences are SGDLS and YYNGEE. The sequencing sample was made of PBMCs. The rearrangement links TRBV9 to TRBJ2-1; a possible D gene is TRBD2 (6 bases). The sequence derives from a female donor in good health and CMV-seropositive. This CDR3 is CASSVEASAYNEQFF. The CDR3 nucleotides read TGTGCCAGCAGCGTAGAGGCTAGCGCTTACAATGAGCAGTTCTTC.